Given below is one TCR beta chain in context. The source of the sample is a study of blood T cell repertoires in COVID-19. Study-level information: Specimens from acute and convalescent COVID-19 originated in the United States, Italy and Spain. Sample material is recorded as cDNA or gDNA derived from T cells, B-cell-depleted T cells, or PBMCs.

In the authors' workflow: Quantification of nucleated cells was approximated via reference gene primer amplification. Clones were read by immunoSEQ multiplex PCR, and TCRdb kept only the in-frame ones, dropping some. The V and J calls and clone size come from that table; D and trimming were worked out from the DNA. The table has 25,000 to 30,000 clones, approximately 80% seen once. The sample was peripheral blood. The source of this sequence is a human donor in a cohort sampled during active COVID-19.

The CDR3 DNA follows: TGTGCCAGCAGATCCGACACTGAAGCTTTCTTT. Protein: CASRSDTEAFF. This sequence joins TRBV28 and TRBJ1-1; D not certain. Trimming cost V 6 bases and J 3 bases, with 5 bases left between them. From germline, CDR1 is MDHEN and CDR2 SYDVKM. This CDR3 is built from 11 residues. The entire variable domain, with the rest obtained from reference TRBV28 and TRBJ1-1, is as follows: DVKVTQSSRYLVKRTGEKVFLECVQDMDHENMFWYRQDPGLGLRLIYFSYDVKMKEKGDIPEGYSVSREKKERFSLILESASTNQTSMYLCASRSDTEAFFGQGTRLTVV.